What follows is one T cell receptor beta chain and its context. Antigen specificity is unknown. The V gene's germline CDR1 is LNHDA and CDR2 SQIVND (reference sequence). V lost 7 bases and J 5 bases, leaving 14 bases between the germline ends. The CDR3 extends over 14 amino acids. Method: immunoSEQ multiplex PCR; TCRdb's copy keeps in-frame clones and lacks some. The sample consists of around 53,000 clones, around four fifths of them appearing once. The data were taken from a study of OX40 agonist ivuxolimab in advanced cancers. About the research overall: Therapy given before enrollment (anti-PD-1, anti-PD-L1 or anti-CTLA-4) was allowed, and 40% had some. Partial responses were achieved by three patients, of whom one had hepatocellular carcinoma and two had cutaneous melanoma.

Broader study findings: At 0.1 to 3.0 mg/kg and by week 6, clonal expansion occurred in CD4+ and CD8+ blood T cells. People who partly responded at 0.1-3.0 mg/kg had some of the least clonal expansion seen.

Specimen: CD4+ or CD8+ T cells sorted from blood, collected in a trial of the OX40 agonist ivuxolimab. This sequence joins TRBV19 and TRBJ1-4; D is uncertain. The clonotype was recovered from an adult with an advanced solid tumor such as melanoma, head and neck, liver or kidney cancer. CDR3 in amino acids: CASMGQAENEKLFF. CDR3 nucleotides: TGTGCCAGTATGGGCCAAGCCGAGAATGAAAAACTGTTTTTT.